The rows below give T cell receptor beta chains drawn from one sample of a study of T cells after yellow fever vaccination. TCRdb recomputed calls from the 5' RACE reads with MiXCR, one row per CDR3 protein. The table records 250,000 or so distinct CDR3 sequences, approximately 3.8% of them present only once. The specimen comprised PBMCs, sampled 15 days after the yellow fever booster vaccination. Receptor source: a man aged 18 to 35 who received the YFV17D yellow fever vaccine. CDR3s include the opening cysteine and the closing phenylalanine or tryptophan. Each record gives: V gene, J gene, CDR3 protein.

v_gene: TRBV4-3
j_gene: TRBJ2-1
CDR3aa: CASSQESGRHNEQFF

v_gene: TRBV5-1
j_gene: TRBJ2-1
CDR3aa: CASSSYNVEQFF

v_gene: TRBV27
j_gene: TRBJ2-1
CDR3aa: CASSLSGTYNEQFF

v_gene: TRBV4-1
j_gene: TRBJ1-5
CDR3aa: CASSHASGTGQPQHF

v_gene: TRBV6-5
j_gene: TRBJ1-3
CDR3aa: CASSLSPGQEYGNTIYF

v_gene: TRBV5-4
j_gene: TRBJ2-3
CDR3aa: CASSLGQGSADTQYF

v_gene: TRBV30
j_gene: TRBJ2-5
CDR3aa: CAWGSGGAQETQYF

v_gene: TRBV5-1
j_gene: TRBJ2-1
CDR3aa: CASSLQALDPYNEQFF

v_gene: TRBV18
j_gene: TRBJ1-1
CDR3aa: CASSPGPRGTEAFF

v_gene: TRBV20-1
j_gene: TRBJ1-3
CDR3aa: CSARRRDSSGNTIYF

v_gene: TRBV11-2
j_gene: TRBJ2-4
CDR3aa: CASRPVGTALAKNIQYF

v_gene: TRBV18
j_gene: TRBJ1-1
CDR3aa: CASSEGINTEAFF

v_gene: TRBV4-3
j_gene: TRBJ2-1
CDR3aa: CASSQDLTYNEQFF

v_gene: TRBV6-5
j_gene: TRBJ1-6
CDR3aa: CASSYSSGGGIYNSPLHF

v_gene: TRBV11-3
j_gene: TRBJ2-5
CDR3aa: CASSSTLGGGNQETQYF

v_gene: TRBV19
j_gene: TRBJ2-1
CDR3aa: CASRVAYLNEQFF

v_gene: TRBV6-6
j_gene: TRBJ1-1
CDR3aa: CASPTAGQADSTEAFF

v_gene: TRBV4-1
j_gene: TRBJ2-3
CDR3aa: CASSQDDVTLRDTQYF

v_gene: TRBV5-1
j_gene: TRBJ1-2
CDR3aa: CASSLEGQNYGYTF

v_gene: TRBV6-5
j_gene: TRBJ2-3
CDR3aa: CASLAWGTDTQYF

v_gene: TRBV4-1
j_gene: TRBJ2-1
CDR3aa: CASSQEIGYGQFF

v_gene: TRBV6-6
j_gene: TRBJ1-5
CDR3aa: CASRTDLRAQHF

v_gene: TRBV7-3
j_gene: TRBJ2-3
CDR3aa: CASSSLTGGEDTQYF

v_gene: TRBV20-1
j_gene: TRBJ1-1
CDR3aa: CSATGSGEATEAFF

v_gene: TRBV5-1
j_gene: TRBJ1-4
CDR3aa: CASRQGLWTNEKLFF

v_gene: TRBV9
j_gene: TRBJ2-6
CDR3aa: CASSVVQAGANVLTF

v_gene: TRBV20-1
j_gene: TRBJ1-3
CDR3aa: CSVPGHAEDWAGNTIYF

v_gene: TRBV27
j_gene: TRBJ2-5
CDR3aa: CASRPTESGGLLAQYF

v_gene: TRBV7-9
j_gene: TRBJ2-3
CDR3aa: CASSDSGVDTQYF

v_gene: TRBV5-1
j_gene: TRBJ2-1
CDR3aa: CASSFRGIEYGNEQFF

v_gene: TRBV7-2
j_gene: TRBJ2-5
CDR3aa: CASSFGAVQQETQYF

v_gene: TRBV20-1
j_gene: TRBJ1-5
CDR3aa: CSARDQDRVHNQPQHF

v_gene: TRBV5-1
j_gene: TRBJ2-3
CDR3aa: CASSDGPTDTQYF

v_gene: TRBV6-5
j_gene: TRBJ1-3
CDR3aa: CASSYRGSGNTIYF

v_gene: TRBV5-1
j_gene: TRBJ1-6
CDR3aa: CASRSGTANSPLHF